This T cell receptor beta chain was recorded in a study of tumor-infiltrating lymphocytes in primary liver carcinoma. A constant-region primer primed TCR beta cDNA synthesis from roughly 500 ng of total RNA. Slightly modified ARM-PCR served as the procedure for the TCR beta libraries. These libraries came from three rounds of nested multiplex PCR. Use of TRBV1-TRBV30 forward primers with a C-beta reverse primer characterized the first two PCR rounds, which lasted ten to eleven cycles each. One entry per CDR3 protein results from TCRdb running MiXCR on the multiplex PCR reads. The sample has about 300,000 distinct CDR3 sequences; 50% to 70% are singletons. A note on this clonotype: A much larger clone lies one base from this, so it may be a read error.

V dropped 4 bases and J dropped 5; count of bases not matched to a gene: 9. The germline V gene has CDR1 SGHDT and CDR2 YYEEEE. There are 15 residues in the CDR3. RNA was extracted from whole blood without cell sorting, alongside germline DNA. The chain employs TRBV5-6 and TRBJ2-3, with 8 bases that match TRBD1. Input material: peripheral blood. The clonotype comes from a man aged 35 to 55 with primary liver carcinoma and hepatitis B virus infection. CDR3 in amino acids: CASSRQGWTRDTQYF. The CDR3 DNA reads as TGTGCCAGCAGCCGACAGGGGTGGACGAGAGATACGCAGTATTTT.